This T cell receptor (beta chain) was captured in a study of early T cells in non-severe SARS-CoV-2 infection. Study context: Bulk RNA taken from unsorted whole blood was sequenced, leaving chains unpaired.

Study-wide results and caveats: VDJdb matching skewed toward anti-spike CD8 responses, missing private and CD4 specificities.

The CDR3 runs 14 residues. The ends were cut back, 0 bases at V and 1 base at J, with 7 bases in the middle. The V gene's germline CDR1 is SGHRS and CDR2 YFSETQ. As part of library construction, unique molecular identifiers were attached to individual cDNA molecules. TCRdb processed the 5' RACE reads anew with MiXCR; each CDR3 protein has one entry. This table holds approximately 90,000 distinct CDR3 sequences, about 12% found once. This clonotype was counted many times. Antigen unknown. The clonotype originates from an adult who was a healthcare worker with PCR-confirmed SARS-CoV-2 infection or an uninfected control (not recorded which). The chain couples TRBV5-1 to TRBJ2-5; no reliable D call. Sequencing was performed on whole blood, taken at baseline. CDR3 sequence (DNA): TGCGCCAGCAGCTTGGAAGGCCTCCAAGAGACCCAGTACTTC. Its translation: CASSLEGLQETQYF. Using reference TRBV5-1 and TRBJ2-5 for the parts outside the CDR3, the full variable domain is KAGVTQTPRYLIKTRGQQVTLSCSPISGHRSVSWYQQTPGQGLQFLFEYFSETQRNKGNFPGRFSGRQFSNSRSEMNVSTLELGDSALYLCASSLEGLQETQYFGPGTRLLVL.